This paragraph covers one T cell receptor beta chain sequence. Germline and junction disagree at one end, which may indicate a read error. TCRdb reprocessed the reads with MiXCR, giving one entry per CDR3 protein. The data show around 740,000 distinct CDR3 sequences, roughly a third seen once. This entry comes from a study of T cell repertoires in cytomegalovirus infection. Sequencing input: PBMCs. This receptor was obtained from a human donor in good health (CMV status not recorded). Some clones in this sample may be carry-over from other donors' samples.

This CDR3 is CASSFRTGSSYEHYF. For the CDR3, the DNA is TGTGCCAGCAGTTTCCGGACAGGGAGCTCCTACGAGCACTACTTC. This sequence joins TRBV28 and TRBJ2-7; 8 bases fit TRBD1. CDR1 is MDHEN, CDR2 SYDVKM, per germline. The CDR3 has 15 residues.